This T cell receptor (beta chain) was profiled in a study of blood T cells in healthy people across ages. A second PCR, run for roughly 7 to 11 cycles, used a sample-barcoded 5' primer plus a J-beta primer mix. One entry per CDR3 protein results from TCRdb running MiXCR on the 5' RACE reads. The table records roughly 560,000 distinct CDR3 sequences, 24% of them present only once. The germline V gene has CDR1 SEHNR and CDR2 FQNEAQ (reference sequence). The CDR3 length is 16 residues. In its sample, this clonotype was seen a few times. The same data also contributed to another study, on T cells of mothers and their children.

This sequence originates from a boy younger than 18 in good health. V gene TRBV7-9 combines with J gene TRBJ2-5; TRBD2 matches at 12 bases. The closer fit of TRBJ2-1 to the DNA end suggests the J call may be wrong. The sequencing sample was made of blood. CDR3 sequence reads: CASRLRLAGAYNEQFF. The DNA for the CDR3 is TGTGCCAGCAGACTTAGACTAGCGGGGGCCTACAATGAGCAGTTCTTC.